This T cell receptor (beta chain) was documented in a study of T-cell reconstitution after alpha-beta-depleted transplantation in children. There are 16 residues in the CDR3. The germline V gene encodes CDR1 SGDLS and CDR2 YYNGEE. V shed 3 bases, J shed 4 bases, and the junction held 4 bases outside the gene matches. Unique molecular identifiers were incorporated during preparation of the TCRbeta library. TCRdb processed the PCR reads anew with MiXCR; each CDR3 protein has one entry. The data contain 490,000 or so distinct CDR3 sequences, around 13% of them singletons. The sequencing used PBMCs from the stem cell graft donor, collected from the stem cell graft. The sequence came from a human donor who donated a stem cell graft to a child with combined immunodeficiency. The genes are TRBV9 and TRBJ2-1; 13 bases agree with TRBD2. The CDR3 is CASSGTTSGGYNEQFF. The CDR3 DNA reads TGTGCCAGCAGCGGGACGACTAGCGGGGGGTACAATGAGCAGTTCTTC.